This TCR beta chain was captured in a study of response to subunit inactivated influenza vaccine. This clonotype was counted between two and nine times. What it binds is not known. Study results and caveats: Every seasonal influenza vaccination brings in few new T cells, the authors suggested.

The length of the CDR3 is 17 residues. Germline V gene sequence: CDR1 SGHRS, CDR2 YFSETQ. After removal of 1 base from V and 4 bases from J, the junction contained 13 bases not matched to a gene. Via MiXCR, TCRdb re-called the RT-PCR reads, giving one row per CDR3 protein. The sample carries around 570,000 distinct CDR3 sequences, around 8% recorded once. Sequenced here: PBMCs from blood, sampled roughly 24 months after vaccination. V usage is TRBV5-1 and J usage is TRBJ1-2; TRBD1 matches at 7 bases. This clonotype originated in a man between 50 and 69 years old who received an inactivated influenza vaccine. CDR3 DNA: TGCGCCAGCAGCTTGACGATTCACAGGGGCGGTAGCTATGGCTACACCTTC. Protein: CASSLTIHRGGSYGYTF.